A single TCR beta chain is shown here with its context. The target of this receptor is not known. No much larger clonotype is one base removed from it; base qualities were not supplied. This specimen comes from a study of cytomegalovirus exposure and HLA in healthy donors (dated by TCRdb to 2016 to 2017). Looking at the study overall: An earlier analysis of approximately 640 of the donors reported 250 to 300 Gb of sequence data and some 120 million unique TCR beta sequences from 150 million to 200 million T cells. Roughly 300 gigabases of sequencing data and tens of millions of unique TCR sequences made up an early release that covered fewer than 650 HLA-typed donors. Of the roughly 400 genotyped donors, around 81% fell in the genetic ancestry cluster associated with self-reported Caucasian donors. The study was designed to test whether signatures of past pathogen exposure could be identified by cataloging public T cell receptors. The T cell repertoires of under 750 subjects were profiled by immunosequencing and related to cytomegalovirus serostatus. Along with the 666-subject first cohort, a separate validation cohort of more than 90 different subjects was used. To predict cytomegalovirus infection status, the study combined high-throughput TCR immunosequencing, statistical association of individual TCRs with disease status, and machine learning. To study patterns of TCR occurrence, a later analysis re-analyzed previously published TCR beta repertoires from several hundred donors and added high-resolution HLA genotyping. The later analysis used no new phenotypic data to find candidate immune exposures, relying instead on TCR beta sequences and their occurrence across donors. An earlier analysis of about 620 of the donors applied high-throughput TCR beta sequencing to assess whether each TCR beta V gene segment acted as functional or pseudogenic. Donor age, sex, ethnicity and CMV serostatus were collected together with the repertoire data. In a later genetic analysis, genome-wide SNP genotypes for about 55% of the roughly 700 donors were used, and that subset was treated as a discovery cohort. All discovery cohort repertoires had been generated using a single sequencing platform. HLA typing covered class I and class II loci at four-digit resolution. The number of typed donors differed by locus: 629-630 for A, B, C, DRB1 and DQB1; 500 to 550 for DQA1; 600 to 610 for DPA1; and approximately 450 for DPB1. About five DR-DQ haplotypes were treated as single units for association and clustering because of strong linkage in the cohort. Across 300 to 400 genotyped donors of the cohort, an average of approximately 240,000 unique TCR beta nucleotide sequences per donor were sequenced, and roughly 17% of those sequences were non-productive. General conclusions and limits of the study: In vitro tests confirmed that a few of the cytomegalovirus-associated TCR beta chains recognize cytomegalovirus antigens. A later analysis found that HLA-associated TCR beta chains were more clonally expanded and had lower generation probabilities than equally common non-associated chains. In this cohort, only TCR beta chains were sequenced, and detectable features were limited by the absence of alpha or paired-chain data. A further reported finding was that TCR beta sequences accurately predicted the HLA-A and HLA-B alleles for most subjects in the first cohort. In a later analysis, most CMV-associated TCR beta chains were found to appear HLA-restricted, with HLA associations seemingly driven largely by CMV exposure. Roughly uniform sequencing depth across donors was assumed in presence/absence analyses, although this assumption may not hold. When HLA alleles, especially DR and DQ, strongly co-occurred, attributing TCR associations to individual alleles was difficult. While some public TCRs were present in many individuals, most TCR sequences turned up only very rarely across donors. In a later analysis, several top co-occurrence clusters were reported to appear linked to parvovirus B19, influenza, CMV and Epstein-Barr virus. In a later analysis, the rate of TCR association differed among HLA loci, with DRB1 alleles having the most associated TCRs and HLA-C alleles having the fewest. At a false discovery rate of 0.05, a later analysis linked fewer than 20,000 TCR beta sequences to specific HLA alleles. A group of highly shared sequence variants was considered likely to be a technical artifact of the sequencing pipeline. For the cohort, immune exposure information was limited to CMV serostatus. Linkage disequilibrium might explain the correlated functional status among segregating V segments, but an unknown experimental factor could not be excluded. A later genetic analysis associated a missense DCLRE1C variant with V-gene and J-gene trimming of TCR beta chains, and an independent cohort replicated the association. Because counts were too low, fewer than 20 rarely observed V segments, including chromosome 9 orphons, were excluded from the earlier analysis of 587 of the donors. Because HLA typing was unavailable for some donors at each locus, only the typed subset was used in association tests. Broadly in line with IMGT annotations, most TCR beta V segments showed up in productive rearrangements about 90% or about 30% of the time in an earlier analysis of approximately 640 of the donors. According to the authors, the approach could potentially be generalized to other disease states and immunological phenotypes. A total of 150 or so TCR beta chains were listed by the study as associated with cytomegalovirus. According to a later genetic analysis, donors in an Asian-associated ancestry cluster had fewer N-insertions in productive TCRs than the roughly 700-donor mean. The classifier was reported to diagnose cytomegalovirus status with high specificity and sensitivity in both the original and validation cohorts. Because the 87-base-pair reads could not distinguish some IMGT-functional V segments, including TRBV6-2 and TRBV6-3, those segments were excluded.

In total, 600 or so healthy bone marrow donors made up the cohort. At the time of sampling, every cohort member was nominally healthy, though immune exposures that went unrecorded were likely present. The donor tested CMV seropositive, placing the donor among the approximately 310 seropositive members of the cohort. A peripheral blood sample was collected from each donor, and TCR beta sequencing was performed on peripheral blood mononuclear cells. The Qiagen DNeasy Blood Extraction Kit was used to extract genomic DNA from the blood cell samples. For this chain, trimming is 1 base at the V end and 5 bases at the J end, and the number of junction bases without a gene match is 9. According to the germline V gene, CDR1 reads SGHVS and CDR2 reads FQNEAQ. From the cysteine through the phenylalanine, the CDR3 covers 17 amino acids. Only the CDR3 DNA is retained, 51 bases long and in frame from the first base.

Libraries were prepared through the immunoSEQ multiplex PCR assay. The multiplex PCR relied on a mix of 60 forward primers for TCR Vbeta segments and 13 reverse primers for TCR Jbeta segments. A multiplex PCR assay on genomic DNA amplified the CDR3 region of rearranged TCR beta genes. Amplified TCR beta libraries were sequenced as 87-base-pair reads on the Illumina HiSeq System. The published analysis was carried out like this. A later analysis counted approximately 76 million unique TCR beta chains across the 666 repertoires, and some 11 million of these chains were shared by at least two donors. Raw reads were error-corrected and collapsed into unique sequences with a nearest-neighbor algorithm that merged closely related sequences to remove PCR and sequencing errors. V, D and J gene segments were assigned by aligning CDR3 sequences to IMGT reference sequences. Each retained sequence needed at least a six-nucleotide match to both a V gene segment and a J gene segment. Rearrangements were called productive when the CDR3 lacked stop codons and stayed in frame with V and J; all others were non-productive. CDR3 was defined by IMGT convention, running from the second conserved V-encoded cysteine to the conserved J-encoded phenylalanine. In an earlier analysis of more than 550 of the donors, sequences lacking an unambiguous match to a single V gene segment were excluded. An earlier analysis of roughly 590 of the donors called V segments functional above 56.7% productive rearrangements and segregating when the between-donor standard deviation exceeded 5%. A statistical classification framework was built to diagnose cytomegalovirus status from the catalog of TCR beta chain sequences. A later analysis assigned V and J genes by comparing TCR nucleotide sequences with IMGT/GENE-DB human TR gene sequences. In a later analysis, CDR3 sequences and most-parsimonious VDJ recombination scenarios were assigned using the TCRdist pipeline. In a later analysis, every TCR beta chain was defined by the combination of its CDR3 amino acid sequence and its V-gene family, and reads without a unique V-gene family were dropped. A later analysis removed 550 to 650 highly shared, low-generation-probability nucleotide sequences to deal with suspected cross-contamination and a sequencing artifact. A later analysis calculated a clonal expansion index for each public chain from normalized within-repertoire ranks of inferred template counts. A later analysis computed generation probabilities with a VDJ recombination model fitted to out-of-frame rearrangements, and checked the results against IGoR. A later analysis scored TCR-TCR, TCR-HLA and TCR-CMV co-occurrence with hypergeometric tests, applying a repertoire-size bias correction to TCR pairs. False discovery rates were estimated in a later analysis by permuting HLA or CMV assignments 20 times. In a later analysis, co-occurring TCRs were grouped using DBSCAN, and TCRdist sequence similarity was added for clustering within HLA-allele-positive subsets. Repertoires with fewer than 30,000 or more than 120,000 public chains were left out of co-occurrence clustering, as were five repertoires with anomalous nucleotide sharing. The table was pulled from immuneACCESS by TCRdb, which kept in-frame rearrangements only. Such tables lose some clones; where checked, under half of the loss comes from unresolved V genes, and the rest has no known cause. The DNA was the basis for D and trimming; V, J and clone size are from that table. The sample table lists some 160,000 clones, 70% to 85% of them with a count of one. Around 2.1% of the sample goes to the ten largest clones.

The sequenced material came from PBMCs. This receptor was taken from a man between 50 and 59 years old in good health and CMV-seropositive. The chain is assembled from TRBV7-8 and TRBJ2-3; 10 central nucleotides agree with TRBD2. CDR3 sequence: CASSLGLSGGVGDTQYF. Read as DNA, the sequence is TGTGCCAGCAGCTTAGGATTAAGCGGGGGGGTTGGAGATACGCAGTATTTT.